The clone carrying this TCR beta chain has more than one count but fewer than ten. CDR1 is MDHEN and CDR2 is SYDVKM in the germline V gene. V dropped 4 bases and J dropped 4; count of bases not matched to a gene: 8. The CDR3 is 16 amino acids. Documented time point: after neoadjuvant nivolumab, at surgical resection. No culture or expansion preceded analysis of these blood cells. Sequencing was performed with immunoSEQ multiplex PCR; in TCRdb, only in-frame clones are kept and a portion is missing. The table lists about 68,000 clones, more than 75% of them singletons. This sample was included in a study of neoadjuvant anti-PD-1 for oral cavity cancer.

The sample here was PBMCs, taken after nivolumab (anti-PD-1) treatment. The chain is built from TRBV28 and TRBJ1-5; 9 nucleotides align to TRBD1. The receptor comes from a person between 40 and 79 years old with oral cavity squamous cell carcinoma. Here the CDR3 reads CASSWGQGTLNQPQHF. CDR3 DNA: TGTGCCAGCAGTTGGGGACAGGGCACTTTGAATCAGCCCCAGCATTTT.